This T cell receptor beta chain appears in the sequencing data of a study of T cell responses to AZD1222 COVID-19 vaccine listed by TCRdb under 2021. Some background on the complete study: AZD1222 recipients with second doses at about 4 weeks or about 12 weeks were pooled, because spike-specific TCR depth and breadth did not differ between schedules. TCR sequencing covered more than 230 trial participants: 207 given two doses of AZD1222 and 26 given two doses of MenACWY control vaccine. Trial participants were enrolled into age subgroups of 18-55, 56-69 and 70-plus years, which contained about 150, 28 and 57 TCR-sequenced participants, respectively. Study-level results and caveats: Most participants were white British and females outnumbered males, and the authors suggested that clonal diversity may have been underestimated. Spike-specific TCR breadth and depth rose significantly after two AZD1222 doses compared with day 0 and with MenACWY recipients. The vaccine-associated CD4 TCRs covered the entire spike protein, and the dominant responses fell in regions 160-218 and 743-854. In the small 56-69-year group, the increase in depth fell short of significance, most likely because of low power. No day 14 peak-response samples were available, so repertoires were characterized only after the peak T cell response. Reportedly, almost half of the unique spike-specific TCRs recognized epitopes lying outside the regions that are mutated in the B.1.351 and B.1.1.7 variants. Conclusions about previously exposed vaccinees are limited, since just a handful of AZD1222 recipients were seropositive for SARS-CoV-2 at baseline.

Measured from the cysteine to the phenylalanine, the CDR3 is 15 residues long. Of all the DNA, just the CDR3 is kept, 45 bases in frame from base 1. The germline V and J ends show losses of 5 bases and 1 base respectively, and no gene match explains 6 bases of the junction. CDR1 and CDR2, looked up from the germline V gene, are MNHEY and SVGEGT. This clone occurred once. Its antigen remains unidentified. No base quality values were provided; no much bigger clone lies one nucleotide off. The time point label for this specimen denotes: baseline before first vaccination. Vaccinee samples were obtained from the UK trials COV001 and COV002, which included a single-blind randomized controlled phase 2/3 trial of AZD1222 (ChAdOx1 nCoV-19) in healthy adults. For TCRbeta chain sequencing, PBMC samples were collected from trial participants at day 0 and at day 28 after the second dose. The CDR3 regions of human TCRbeta chains were analyzed by immunosequencing. For the original study's pipeline: TCRs in the repertoires were compared against a reference library of SARS-CoV-2-specific TCRs that had been generated with the MIRA antigen-specificity platform. Breadth was defined as the fraction of unique TCRs that were SARS-CoV-2-associated, and depth was defined as the fraction of total T cells that were SARS-CoV-2-associated. Using the MIRA data, each spike-specific TCR was mapped to the spike region that the TCR reacts to and placed in a CD4 or CD8 class. Log10-transformed breadth and depth values were compared by one-way ANOVA with Sidak's multiple comparisons tests. The table was pulled from immuneACCESS by TCRdb, which kept in-frame rearrangements only. Such tables lose some clones; where checked, under half of the loss comes from unresolved V genes, and the rest has no known cause. V and J calls and clone size follow that table, whereas D and trimming were derived from the DNA. This sample gives 150,000 or so clones in total; about 87% of them show up just once. The top ten constitute roughly 2.9% of the sample.

This chain is built from TRBV6-2 or TRBV6-3 and TRBJ2-7, with 9 bases matching TRBD1. The source material was peripheral blood, sampled on day 0 of AZD1222 vaccination. The receptor was isolated from an adult in good health. The CDR3 here reads CASSTPGQGSYEQYF. The nucleotide sequence is given as TGTGCCAGCAGTACCCCGGGACAGGGATCCTACGAGCAGTACTTC.